These 26 T cell receptor beta chains originate from one sample sequenced in a study of T cells in lung cancer brain metastases. TCRdb's copy holds only in-frame clones and misses some; the assay was immunoSEQ multiplex PCR. The data hold roughly 6,600 clones, with 75% to 90% observed a single time. Source material: tumor tissue from the primary lung tumor. The receptors were gathered from a man aged 45 to 65 with non-small cell lung cancer.

The V and J genes are TRBV5-1 and TRBJ2-2, with D perhaps TRBD1 (6 bases). Trimming removed 4 bases at V and 1 base at J, with 11 bases between. Germline V gene data show CDR1 as SGHRS and CDR2 as YFSETQ. The CDR3 runs to 15 residues. CDR3 sequence reads: CASSVRDKNTGELFF. CDR3 in DNA: TGCGCCAGCAGCGTCCGGGACAAGAACACCGGGGAGCTGTTTTTT. Based on the CDR3 plus reference TRBV5-1 and TRBJ2-2, the full variable domain is KAGVTQTPRYLIKTRGQQVTLSCSPISGHRSVSWYQQTPGQGLQFLFEYFSETQRNKGNFPGRFSGRQFSNSRSEMNVSTLELGDSALYLCASSVRDKNTGELFFGEGSRLTVL.

The V and J genes are TRBV19 and TRBJ2-1, with D unresolved. Germline CDR1 reads LNHDA; CDR2 reads SQIVND (reference sequence). The CDR3 loop spans 15 amino acids. V was pared by 3 bases and J by 6 bases, with 15 bases between. CDR3 protein: CASSMAAWQANEQFF. Written as DNA, the CDR3 is TGTGCCAGTAGTATGGCGGCCTGGCAGGCCAATGAGCAGTTCTTC.

The chain carries TRBV7-3 and TRBJ2-3; D remains ambiguous. The CDR3 is 13 residues long. V lost 4 bases to trimming and J lost 4 bases, with 9 bases between them. Germline V gene lookup returns CDR1 SGHTA and CDR2 FQGTGA. The CDR3 nucleotides are TGTGCCAGCAGCTCCAACGCTGCAGATACGCAGTATTTT. Its protein product is CASSSNAADTQYF.

Of note for this clone: The junction and the germline gene differ at one end; a read error may be behind it. The V call is TRBV30, the J call TRBJ1-5; D is unresolved. This CDR3 contains 13 residues. CDR1 is GTSNPN and CDR2 is SVGIG in the germline V gene (reference sequence). The CDR3 region is CAWSASENQLQHF. The DNA of the CDR3 is TGTGCCTGGAGTGCGTCAGAAAATCAGCTCCAGCATTTT.

V is TRBV6-5 and J is TRBJ1-1; D call uncertain. The V gene lost 8 bases and the J gene lost 3 bases, with 16 bases spanning the gap. The CDR3 is 14 amino acids. In germline, CDR1 is MNHEY, CDR2 SVGAGI. The chain's CDR3 is CASASPRADTEAFF. The CDR3 DNA is TGTGCCAGCGCGAGTCCCCGCGCGGACACTGAAGCTTTCTTT.

V gene TRBV7-3 combines with J gene TRBJ1-6; D is perhaps TRBD1 (5 bases). The germline V gene encodes CDR1 SGHTA and CDR2 FQGTGA. The CDR3 extends over 15 amino acids. Trimming left V 0 bases short and J 8 bases short, with 11 bases between. CDR3 coding DNA: TGTGCCAGCAGCTTAACCGGGGGTTGGGATTCACCCCTCCACTTT. This translates into CASSLTGGWDSPLHF.

The chain links TRBV13 to TRBJ2-3; 7 bases are shared with TRBD2. Germline CDR1 PRHDT, CDR2 FYEKMQ (reference sequence). The CDR3 contains 17 residues. V shed 4 bases, J shed 2 bases, and the junction held 12 bases outside the gene matches. The CDR3 loop reads CASSSSLAGTATDTQYF. For the CDR3, the DNA is TGTGCCAGCAGCTCCTCATTAGCGGGTACAGCCACAGATACGCAGTATTTT.

V gene TRBV6-5 combines with J gene TRBJ2-1; D possibly corresponds to TRBD2 (5 bases). With 3 bases removed from V and 7 bases from J, the gap between germline ends came to 19 bases. Germline assignment: CDR1 MNHEY and CDR2 SVGAGI. The CDR3 consists of 16 residues. The DNA of the CDR3 is TGTGCCAGCAGTTATAGTCTAGCCCTTAAGGTAAATGAGCAGTTCTTC. Translation: CASSYSLALKVNEQFF.

The CDR3, as DNA: TGTGCCAGCAGCCAAGACCGGACAGGGGGCCCCTTCTCTGGAAACACCATATATTTT. This encodes CASSQDRTGGPFSGNTIYF. The rearrangement links TRBV4-2 to TRBJ1-3, with TRBD1 matching over 11 bases. CDR3 size: 19 residues. The junction had 7 bases not matched to a gene; V was cut back by 0 bases and J by 0 bases. Germline values: CDR1 LGHNA, CDR2 YNFKEQ.

This chain uses TRBV7-6 with TRBJ1-4; 8 bases line up with TRBD1. Germline-derived CDR1 and CDR2 are SGHVS and FNYEAQ. The CDR3 has 17 amino acids. Unmatched junction bases numbered 8, after V lost 2 bases and J lost 3 bases. The CDR3 coding sequence is TGTGCCAGCAGCTTAATGACAGGGGTTCGGGCTAATGAAAAACTGTTTTTT. Translation gives CASSLMTGVRANEKLFF.

This clone occurred a few times. The CDR3 spells CASSGRDTEAFF. The CDR3 region has the DNA TGTGCCAGCAGCGGTCGCGACACTGAAGCTTTCTTT. The rearrangement uses TRBV7-2 and TRBJ1-1; D is ambiguous. This CDR3 spans 12 amino acids. The V gene's germline CDR1 is SGHTA and CDR2 FQGNSA. V was cut by 5 bases and J by 3 bases, with 7 bases left in between.

This clone has a single count. The chain links TRBV5-1 to TRBJ2-3; D may correspond to TRBD1 or TRBD2 (7 bases each). The length of the CDR3 is 15 residues. Germline V lookup: CDR1 SGHRS, CDR2 YFSETQ. V gave up 3 bases and J gave up 6 bases, with 17 bases separating them. The CDR3 DNA sequence: TGCGCCAGCAGCTCCGGGACGCAGGGGGGGGATACGCAGTATTTT. It is translated as CASSSGTQGGDTQYF.

The rearrangement joins TRBV7-2 to TRBJ2-4; 14 bases match TRBD2. The CDR3 is 19 amino acids. Germline values: CDR1 SGHTA, CDR2 FQGNSA. V lost 5 bases, J lost 0 bases, and 9 bases stayed unmatched. The CDR3, as DNA: TGTGCCAGCAGCCCAAGACTAGCGGGGGGGAATTCAGCCAAAAACATTCAGTACTTC. Amino acid sequence: CASSPRLAGGNSAKNIQYF.

As concerns this clone: Germline is not matched at one junction end, which may reflect a read error. The chain uses TRBV30 and TRBJ1-5, with D uncertain. Germline CDR1 is GTSNPN and CDR2 is SVGIG (reference sequence). The CDR3 consists of 13 residues. In DNA form, the CDR3 reads TGTGCCTGGAGTTTTACAGAAAATCAGCTCCAGCATTTT. This encodes CAWSFTENQLQHF.

The CDR3 sequence: CATSGQNTEAFF. DNA for the CDR3: TGTGCCACCTCGGGACAGAACACTGAAGCTTTCTTT. The rearrangement joins TRBV10-3 to TRBJ1-1; D may be TRBD1 (6 bases). V was shortened by 10 bases and J by 1 base, with 10 bases between the two germline ends. Germline V gene sequence: CDR1 ENHRY, CDR2 SYGVKD. This CDR3 contains 12 residues.

The V and J genes are TRBV18 and TRBJ2-6; D uncertain. In germline, CDR1 is KGHSH, CDR2 LQKENI. V was pared by 3 bases and J by 0 bases, with 3 bases between. There are 14 residues in the CDR3. CDR3 DNA sequence: TGTGCCAGCTCACCTCCCTCTGGGGCCAACGTCCTGACTTTC. Its protein product is CASSPPSGANVLTF.

Here the CDR3 reads CASSQDPLGGGNTIYF. The CDR3 region has the DNA TGTGCCAGCAGCCAAGATCCCCTTGGAGGGGGGAACACCATATATTTT. The chain has TRBV4-2 and TRBJ1-3, with D tentatively TRBD1 (6 bases). V dropped 0 bases and J dropped 7 bases, with 16 bases sitting between them. The length of the CDR3 is 16 residues. Germline values: CDR1 LGHNA, CDR2 YNFKEQ.

The V and J genes are TRBV5-1 and TRBJ1-2; tentative D call: TRBD1 (6 bases). Trimming stripped 0 bases from V and 7 bases from J, with 13 bases between. Germline V CDR1 and CDR2: SGHRS, YFSETQ. This CDR3 has 14 residues. CDR3 amino acids: CASSLGQASSGYTF. DNA of the CDR3: TGCGCCAGCAGCTTGGGACAGGCTTCCAGTGGCTACACCTTC.

CDR3 loop: CASNLGQYTEAFF. DNA of the CDR3: TGTGCCAGTAACCTGGGACAGTACACTGAAGCTTTCTTT. The rearrangement joins TRBV2 to TRBJ1-1; 7 positions match TRBD1. V was clipped by 9 bases and J by 3 bases; unmatched bases: 7. There are 13 residues in the CDR3. CDR1 and CDR2 (germline): SNHLY, FYNNEI.

J is TRBJ2-2 and V is TRBV4-1, with a possible D match to TRBD2 (6 bases). Germline CDR1 and CDR2: MGHRA and YSYEKL. The CDR3 runs to 16 residues. Between the trimmed V and J ends, which lost 1 base and 4 bases, there was a span of 13 bases. CDR3 sequence: CASSQVETSRTGELFF. For the CDR3, the DNA is TGCGCCAGCAGCCAAGTGGAGACTAGTCGCACCGGGGAGCTGTTTTTT.

This chain uses TRBV6-1 with TRBJ1-1; D gene unclear. With 6 bases removed from V and 0 bases from J, the gap between germline ends came to 8 bases. There are 13 residues in the CDR3. Germline V CDR1 and CDR2: MNHNS, SASEGT. The CDR3 DNA follows: TGTGCCAGCAGGGCGATCCTGAACACTGAAGCTTTCTTT. Protein sequence: CASRAILNTEAFF.

This rearrangement joins TRBV11-2 to TRBJ2-7, with TRBD2 identical over 13 bases. Germline values: CDR1 SGHAT, CDR2 FQNNGV. The V and J ends lost 3 bases and 2 bases, in that order; junction bases with no gene match: 7. This CDR3 spans 17 amino acids. The CDR3 protein is CASSFRTSGGVTYEQYF. The DNA for the CDR3 is TGTGCCAGCAGCTTTCGGACTAGCGGGGGAGTAACCTACGAGCAGTACTTC.

The chain links TRBV5-1 to TRBJ2-1, with a possible D match to TRBD1 (6 bases). Per the germline V gene, CDR1 is SGHRS and CDR2 is YFSETQ. The CDR3 has 13 residues. Trimming left V 5 bases short and J 8 bases short, with 14 bases between. DNA of the CDR3: TGCGCCAGCAGGGAACTCCAGGGGCATGAGCAGTTCTTC. Amino acid sequence: CASRELQGHEQFF.

The genes are TRBV7-9 and TRBJ1-1; D is possibly TRBD1 (5 bases). The CDR3 totals 14 residues. Germline CDR1 reads SEHNR; CDR2 reads FQNEAQ (reference sequence). Trimming left V 3 bases short and J 1 base short, with 9 bases between. The CDR3 sequence is CASSFPDKNTEAFF. The CDR3 DNA is TGTGCCAGCAGCTTCCCGGACAAGAACACTGAAGCTTTCTTT.

This rearrangement joins TRBV9 to TRBJ1-2, with D tentatively TRBD1 (5 bases). V was trimmed by 4 bases and J by 0 bases, leaving 16 bases between them. Germline V gives CDR1 SGDLS, CDR2 YYNGEE. This CDR3 region has 16 residues. CDR3 protein: CASSPQGKGTNYGYTF. The CDR3 region has the DNA TGTGCCAGCAGCCCGCAGGGTAAGGGGACTAACTATGGCTACACCTTC. Supplemented by reference TRBV9 and TRBJ1-2, the full variable domain reads DSGVTQTPKHLITATGQRVTLRCSPRSGDLSVYWYQQSLDQGLQFLIQYYNGEERAKGNILERFSAQQFPDLHSELNLSSLELGDSALYFCASSPQGKGTNYGYTFGSGTRLTVV.

V is TRBV7-9 and J is TRBJ1-4; D is possibly TRBD1 (6 bases). V dropped 5 bases and J dropped 8 bases, with 12 bases sitting between them. CDR1 and CDR2 from the germline V gene are SEHNR and FQNEAQ (reference sequence). The CDR3 spans 13 residues. The CDR3 region is CASSTPGGEKLFF. The CDR3 DNA is TGTGCCAGCAGCACACCTGGGGGCGAAAAACTGTTTTTT.